The present TCR beta chain was sequenced within a study of vaccination and CD4 T cells after COVID-19. About the study: Investigators took post-vaccine samples a median 72 days after dose two, within a range of 14 to 241.

Overall study results and limits: Median SARS-CoV-2-reactive clonotype numbers went up from around 20 to 38, but not significantly. Convalescent patients had 304 of 307 vaccine-specific clones showing spike mono-reactivity.

Trimming shortened V by 6 bases and J by 4 bases, and 18 bases separated the two germline ends. The CDR3 runs 16 residues. CDR1 and CDR2 from the germline V gene are MDHEN and SYDVKM. Treatment here: roughly 10-day PBMC culture with coronavirus spike peptide pools or control peptides (ViraFEST assay). Worth noting for this clonotype: Antigen unknown.

Researchers used the Oncomine TCR Beta short-read assay to sequence DNA from cultured CD4+ T cells. Each CDR3 protein gets one entry after TCRdb re-called the PCR reads with MiXCR. The sample carries fewer than 15,000 distinct CDR3 sequences, nearly 75% recorded once. The TCR originated in a human donor who had recovered from COVID-19. This sequence joins TRBV28 and TRBJ2-2, with D possibly TRBD1 on 6 matching bases. The sample taken for sequencing was CD4+ T cells from blood, cultured in vitro. The CDR3 DNA sequence: TGTGCCAGCAGCTTAATGGACAGTGCCTTCACCGGGGAGCTGTTTTTT. It specifies CASSLMDSAFTGELFF.